The 7 T cell receptor beta chains below come from one sample, sequenced in a study of OX40 agonist ivuxolimab in advanced cancers. TCRdb's table, derived via immunoSEQ multiplex PCR, lists solely in-frame clones and lacks some. The data hold some 71,000 clones, with approximately 90% observed a single time. The sequencing here drew on CD4+ or CD8+ T cells sorted from blood, taken in a trial of the OX40 agonist ivuxolimab. The receptors shown here come from an adult with an advanced solid tumor such as melanoma, head and neck, liver or kidney cancer.

The rearrangement joins TRBV29-1 to TRBJ2-7, with 8 positions matching TRBD1. Trimming cost V 3 bases and J 5 bases; bases outside gene matches: 6. Germline V gene lookup returns CDR1 SQVTM and CDR2 ANQGSEA. The CDR3 is 13 amino acids. CDR3 coding DNA: TGCAGCGTTGAGGCAGGGGGCTTGGACGAGCAGTACTTC. It encodes CSVEAGGLDEQYF.

The rearrangement joins TRBV30 to TRBJ2-7; D not resolved. V was pared by 2 bases and J by 3 bases, with 17 bases between. The germline V gene has CDR1 GTSNPN and CDR2 SVGIG (reference sequence). The CDR3 has 15 amino acids. In nucleotides, the CDR3 is TGTGCCTGGAGTCCGCTCCAGAAGACCGACTACGAGCAGTACTTC. Its translation is CAWSPLQKTDYEQYF.

This chain connects TRBV4-1 to TRBJ2-7; tentatively, D is TRBD1 or TRBD2 (6 bases each). The CDR3 extends over 13 amino acids. With 8 bases removed from V and 5 bases from J, the gap between germline ends came to 16 bases. Germline-derived CDR1 and CDR2 are MGHRA and YSYEKL. The CDR3 DNA is TGCGCCAGCTCAAGGGGGGTTATAGACGAGCAGTACTTC. Its protein product is CASSRGVIDEQYF.

V is TRBV28 and J is TRBJ1-1; D is unclear. Germline lookup yields CDR1 MDHEN and CDR2 SYDVKM. The CDR3 is 14 amino acids. Trimming stripped 6 bases from V and 3 bases from J, with 14 bases between. The CDR3 region is CASSPLVVDTEAFF. As DNA, the CDR3 is TGTGCCAGCAGCCCCCTTGTTGTGGACACTGAAGCTTTCTTT.

The J gene is TRBJ1-5, the V gene TRBV6-6; weak D call: TRBD1 (6 bases). In germline, CDR1 is MNHNY, CDR2 SVGAGI (reference sequence). The CDR3 runs 15 residues. V was clipped by 2 bases and J by 0 bases, with 8 bases between them. The CDR3 region has the DNA TGTGCCAGCAGTTACCCGGACAGTAGCAATCAGCCCCAGCATTTT. It specifies CASSYPDSSNQPQHF.

J is TRBJ1-3 and V is TRBV28; no clear D. The CDR3 runs to 18 residues. The V end was cut by 3 bases, the J end by 0 bases, with 18 bases between. Germline assignment: CDR1 MDHEN and CDR2 SYDVKM. As DNA, the CDR3 is TGTGCCAGCAGTTTCCCCCGGAAGGAAGACATCTCTGGAAACACCATATATTTT. Translated, it gives CASSFPRKEDISGNTIYF.

The chain combines TRBV11-2 with TRBJ2-7, with D unclear. V lost 3 bases and J lost 4, with 16 bases in between. CDR1 SGHAT and CDR2 FQNNGV come from the germline V gene. This CDR3 region has 15 residues. CDR3 coding DNA: TGTGCCAGCAGCTTGCCAGGAACAAGCTATTACGAGCAGTACTTC. It specifies CASSLPGTSYYEQYF.